Listed below are T cell receptor beta chains from one sample, sequenced in a study of CD8 T cells in Susac syndrome. Using its own MiXCR run on the immunoSEQ multiplex PCR reads, TCRdb lists one record per CDR3 protein. The data contain just under 150,000 distinct CDR3 sequences, roughly 94% of them singletons. Sequences were obtained from CD4+ T cells from PBMCs. The receptor source for this set is a human donor in good health. The CDR3 runs from the conserved cysteine through the conserved F or W. The D gene is left open where the match is weak.

J gene	CDR3 length	V gene	D gene	CDR3 protein	CDR3 DNA
TRBJ1-2	16	TRBV11-2	.	CASSLRGRGGNYGYTF	TGTGCCAGCAGCTTACGGGGCAGGGGTGGAAACTATGGCTACACCTTC
TRBJ2-2	20	TRBV20-1	TRBD1	CSARDRVGTGGSANTGELFF	TGCAGTGCTAGAGATCGGGTAGGGACAGGGGGCTCCGCGAACACCGGGGAGCTGTTTTTT
TRBJ2-3	16	TRBV18	TRBD2	CASSPTGGGFTDTQYF	TGTGCCAGCTCACCCACGGGAGGAGGGTTCACAGATACGCAGTATTTT
TRBJ2-1	15	TRBV6-1	.	CASSEGATSYNEQFF	TGTGCCAGCAGTGAAGGGGCGACGTCCTACAATGAGCAGTTCTTC
TRBJ2-4	16	TRBV20-1	.	CSVEATGPEDKNIQYF	TGCAGTGTAGAGGCCACAGGGCCCGAGGACAAAAACATTCAGTACTTC
TRBJ1-1	16	TRBV11-1	.	CASSSRGRDGNTEAFF	TGTGCCAGCAGCTCCAGGGGTCGGGACGGGAACACTGAAGCTTTCTTT
TRBJ1-2	13	TRBV10-1	.	CASSDSDNYGYTF	TGCGCCAGCAGTGATTCGGACAACTATGGCTACACCTTC
TRBJ2-7	13	TRBV20-1	.	CALDRAPSYEQYF	TGTGCTCTAGACAGAGCTCCTTCCTACGAGCAGTACTTC
TRBJ1-5	17	TRBV10-3	.	CAISDRMGLNSNQPQHF	TGTGCCATCAGTGATAGGATGGGGCTCAATAGCAATCAGCCCCAGCATTTT
TRBJ1-1	13	TRBV12-3/TRBV12-4	.	CASSLGSGIEAFF	TGTGCCAGCAGTTTAGGGTCCGGGATTGAAGCTTTCTTT
TRBJ2-2	15	TRBV12-3/TRBV12-4	TRBD2	CASSYLAGGTGELFF	TGTGCCAGCAGTTACCTAGCGGGAGGGACCGGGGAGCTGTTTTTT
TRBJ2-7	14	TRBV6-1	.	CASSEAPSPYEQYF	TGTGCCAGCAGTGAAGCCCCATCTCCCTACGAGCAGTACTTC
TRBJ2-3	16	TRBV3-1	TRBD1	CASSQTGTGSTDTQYF	TGTGCCAGCAGCCAAACCGGGACAGGGAGCACAGATACGCAGTATTTT
TRBJ2-5	13	TRBV24-1	.	CATSDPGGETQYF	TGTGCCACCAGTGATCCGGGTGGGGAGACCCAGTACTTC
TRBJ2-7	15	TRBV12-3/TRBV12-4	TRBD1	CASSSPDRGAYEQYF	TGTGCCAGCAGTTCCCCGGACAGGGGGGCCTACGAGCAGTACTTC
TRBJ2-7	11	TRBV20-1	.	CSAKTPGEQYF	TGCAGTGCAAAAACACCAGGCGAGCAGTACTTC
TRBJ2-2	16	TRBV4-1	TRBD2	CASSSRTSGSPGELFF	TGCGCCAGCAGCTCACGGACTAGCGGGAGCCCCGGGGAGCTGTTTTTT
TRBJ2-6	18	TRBV19	TRBD2	CASSTWTSGKAGANVLTF	TGTGCCAGTAGTACCTGGACTAGCGGGAAGGCTGGGGCCAACGTCCTGACTTTC
TRBJ2-3	16	TRBV15	TRBD1	CATSRVDRGQGDTQYF	TGTGCCACCAGCAGAGTGGACAGGGGGCAGGGAGATACGCAGTATTTT